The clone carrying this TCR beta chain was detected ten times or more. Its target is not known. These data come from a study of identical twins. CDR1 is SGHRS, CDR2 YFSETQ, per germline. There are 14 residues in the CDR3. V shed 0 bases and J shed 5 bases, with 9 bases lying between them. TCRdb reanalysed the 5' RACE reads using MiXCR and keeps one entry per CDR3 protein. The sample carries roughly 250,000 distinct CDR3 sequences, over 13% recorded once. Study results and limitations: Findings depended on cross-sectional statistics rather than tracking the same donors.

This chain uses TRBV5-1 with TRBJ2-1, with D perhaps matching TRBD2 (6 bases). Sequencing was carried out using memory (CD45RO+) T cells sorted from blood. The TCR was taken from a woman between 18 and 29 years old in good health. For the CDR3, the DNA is TGCGCCAGCAGCTTGGGGCGCGGGAACAATGAGCAGTTCTTC. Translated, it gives CASSLGRGNNEQFF. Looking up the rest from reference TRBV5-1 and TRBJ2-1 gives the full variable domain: KAGVTQTPRYLIKTRGQQVTLSCSPISGHRSVSWYQQTPGQGLQFLFEYFSETQRNKGNFPGRFSGRQFSNSRSEMNVSTLELGDSALYLCASSLGRGNNEQFFGPGTRLTVL.